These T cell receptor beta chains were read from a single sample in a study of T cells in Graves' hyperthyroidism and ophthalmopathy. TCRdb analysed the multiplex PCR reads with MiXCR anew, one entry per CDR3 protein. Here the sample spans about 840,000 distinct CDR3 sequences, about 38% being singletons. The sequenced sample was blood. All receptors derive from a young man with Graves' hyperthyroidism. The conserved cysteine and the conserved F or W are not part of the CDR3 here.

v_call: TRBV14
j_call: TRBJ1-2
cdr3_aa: ASSNRGPSWGYT

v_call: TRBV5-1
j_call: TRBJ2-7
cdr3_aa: ASSFLDGNYEQY

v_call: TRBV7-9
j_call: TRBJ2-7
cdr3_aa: ASSLESGGSEQY

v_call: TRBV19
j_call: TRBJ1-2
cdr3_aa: ASSTYRDTFNYGYT

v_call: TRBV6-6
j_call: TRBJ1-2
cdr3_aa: ASSYSLGGEGYT

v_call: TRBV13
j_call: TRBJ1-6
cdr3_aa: ASSLLAGVPSPLH

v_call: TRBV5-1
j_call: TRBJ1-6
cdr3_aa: ASSSWDLGRHSPLH

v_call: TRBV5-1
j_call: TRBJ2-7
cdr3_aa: ASSSTGQNPYEQY

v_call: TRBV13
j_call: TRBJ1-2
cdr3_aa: ASSLRRGQGYT

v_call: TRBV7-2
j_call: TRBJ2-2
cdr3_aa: ASSNTSGNTGELF

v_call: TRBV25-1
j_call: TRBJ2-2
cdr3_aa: ASSEWMTGELF

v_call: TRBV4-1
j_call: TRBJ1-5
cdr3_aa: ASSPHGKGNQPQH

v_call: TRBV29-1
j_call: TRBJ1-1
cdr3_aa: SVEGQIDTEAF

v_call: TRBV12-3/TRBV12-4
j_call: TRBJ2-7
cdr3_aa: ASRKQGNYEQY

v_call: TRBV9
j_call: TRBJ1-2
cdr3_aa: ASSGIRSQGEYGYT

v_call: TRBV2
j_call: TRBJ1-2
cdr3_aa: ASTRGGLYGYT

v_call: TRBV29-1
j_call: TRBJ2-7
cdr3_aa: SVSGLFDSYEQY

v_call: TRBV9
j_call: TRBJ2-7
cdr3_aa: ASRETRDEQY

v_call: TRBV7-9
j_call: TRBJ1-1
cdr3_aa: ASRSRTGRTEAF

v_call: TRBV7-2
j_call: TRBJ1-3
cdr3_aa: ASSSAGGYGNTIY

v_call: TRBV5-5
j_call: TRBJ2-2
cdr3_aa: ASSSIGGAGTGELF

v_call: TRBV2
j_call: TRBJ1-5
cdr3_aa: ASILGVGGNQPQH

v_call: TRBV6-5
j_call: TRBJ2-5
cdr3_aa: ASSDTKGTQY

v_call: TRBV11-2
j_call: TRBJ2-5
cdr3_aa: ASSLGMGNQETQY

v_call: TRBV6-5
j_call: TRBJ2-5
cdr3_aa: ASSKGGEETQY

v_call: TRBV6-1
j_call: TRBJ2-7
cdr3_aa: ASSQEAVSYEQY

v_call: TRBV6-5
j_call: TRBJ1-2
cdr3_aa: ASSGKATGSDGYT